The clone carrying this T cell receptor beta chain was seen ten or more times. This specimen belongs to a study of T-cell memory formation after mild COVID-19. Across the study: TCR clusters were mostly confined to one donor each.

Germline loops: CDR1 SGHVS, CDR2 FNYEAQ. V was pared by 5 bases and J by 4 bases, with 14 bases of the junction left unmatched. There are 17 residues in the CDR3. TCRdb passed the 5' RACE reads through MiXCR, listing each CDR3 protein once. The sample includes approximately 99,000 distinct CDR3 sequences, 15% to 20% of them seen just once. Sequencing input: PBMCs or a T cell subset sorted from them (not recorded which). The sequence derives from a man in his late teens or twenties who had mild COVID-19 (a few samples of this study predate the infection). Cell type and time point are not known. This chain connects TRBV7-6 to TRBJ2-1, with 7 bases lining up with TRBD2. CDR3 loop: CASSQWGGGSLYNEQFF. The DNA for the CDR3 is TGTGCCAGCAGCCAGTGGGGCGGGGGATCTCTGTACAATGAGCAGTTCTTC.